The sequence of this T cell receptor beta chain was determined in a study of OX40 agonist ivuxolimab in advanced cancers. Study findings and constraints: Some of the lowest clonal expansion was seen in partial responders at 0.1-3.0 mg/kg. Mean expanded clone counts were higher in CD8+ than CD4+ T cells.

This clone was found once. Its specificity is unknown. Assay: immunoSEQ multiplex PCR; the TCRdb copy retains only in-frame clones and omits some. The profile shows more than 8,500 clones, around nine tenths of them singletons. The CDR3 covers 11 residues. Trimming shortened V by 11 bases and J by 8 bases, and 13 bases separated the two germline ends. CDR1 SEHNR and CDR2 FQNEAQ come from the germline V gene (reference sequence). The material was CD4+ or CD8+ T cells sorted from blood, obtained in a trial of the OX40 agonist ivuxolimab. This sequence originates from an adult with an advanced solid tumor such as melanoma, head and neck, liver or kidney cancer. The chain joins TRBV7-9 to TRBJ2-1; possible D gene TRBD1, 5 bases. The CDR3 DNA follows: TGTGCCGCTGTCAGGGCGGATGAGCAGTTCTTC. This sequence encodes CAAVRADEQFF.